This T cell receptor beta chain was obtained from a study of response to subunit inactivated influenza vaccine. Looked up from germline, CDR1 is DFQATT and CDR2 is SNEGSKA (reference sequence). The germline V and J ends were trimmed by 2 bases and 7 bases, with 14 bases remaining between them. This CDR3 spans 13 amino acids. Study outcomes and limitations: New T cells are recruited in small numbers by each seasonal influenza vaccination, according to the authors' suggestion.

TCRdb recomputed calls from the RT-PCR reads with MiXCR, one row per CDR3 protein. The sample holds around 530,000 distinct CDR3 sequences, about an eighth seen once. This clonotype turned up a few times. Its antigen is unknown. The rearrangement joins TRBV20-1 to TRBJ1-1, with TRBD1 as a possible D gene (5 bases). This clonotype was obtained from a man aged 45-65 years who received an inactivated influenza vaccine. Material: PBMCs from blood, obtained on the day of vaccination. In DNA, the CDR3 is TGCAGTGCTAGACCCCTCCGGGACCATGAAGCTTTCTTT. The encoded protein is CSARPLRDHEAFF.